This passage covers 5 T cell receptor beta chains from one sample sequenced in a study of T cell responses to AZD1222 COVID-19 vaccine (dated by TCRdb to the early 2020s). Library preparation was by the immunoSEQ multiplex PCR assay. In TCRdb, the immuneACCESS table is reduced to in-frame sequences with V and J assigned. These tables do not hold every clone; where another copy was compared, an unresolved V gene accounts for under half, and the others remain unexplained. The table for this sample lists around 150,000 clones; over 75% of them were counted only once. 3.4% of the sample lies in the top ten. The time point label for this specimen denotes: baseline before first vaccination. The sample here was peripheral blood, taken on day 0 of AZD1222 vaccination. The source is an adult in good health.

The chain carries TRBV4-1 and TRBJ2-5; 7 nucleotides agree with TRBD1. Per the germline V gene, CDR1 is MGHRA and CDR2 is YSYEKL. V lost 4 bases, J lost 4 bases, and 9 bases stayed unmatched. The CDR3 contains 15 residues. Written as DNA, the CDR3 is TGCGCCAGCAGCCCACGACAGGGCGAAAGAGAGACCCAGTACTTC. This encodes CASSPRQGERETQYF.

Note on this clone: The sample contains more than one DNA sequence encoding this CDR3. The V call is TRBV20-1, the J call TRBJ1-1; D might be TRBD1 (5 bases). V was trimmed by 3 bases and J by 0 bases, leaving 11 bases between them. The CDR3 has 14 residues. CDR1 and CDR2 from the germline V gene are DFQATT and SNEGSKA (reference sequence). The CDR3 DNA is TGCAGTGCTAGTACCGGGACGGTGAACACTGAAGCTTTCTTT. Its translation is CSASTGTVNTEAFF.

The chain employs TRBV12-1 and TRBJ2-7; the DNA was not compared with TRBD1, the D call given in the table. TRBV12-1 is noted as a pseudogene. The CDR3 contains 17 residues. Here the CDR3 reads CASSFSVGDRGAYEQYF. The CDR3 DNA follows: TGTGCCAGCAGCTTTAGCGTAGGGGACAGGGGGGCCTACGAGCAGTACTTC.

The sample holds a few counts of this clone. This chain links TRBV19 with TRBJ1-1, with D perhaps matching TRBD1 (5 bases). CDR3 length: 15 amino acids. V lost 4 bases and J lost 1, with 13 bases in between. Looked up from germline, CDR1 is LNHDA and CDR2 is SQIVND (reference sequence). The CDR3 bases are TGTGCCAGTAGTAAACAGGTCCCCCAGAACACTGAAGCTTTCTTT. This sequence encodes CASSKQVPQNTEAFF. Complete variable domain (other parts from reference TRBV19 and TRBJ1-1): DGGITQSPKYLFRKEGQNVTLSCEQNLNHDAMYWYRQDPGQGLRLIYYSQIVNDFQKGDIAEGYSVSREKKESFPLTVTSAQKNPTAFYLCASSKQVPQNTEAFFGQGTRLTVV.

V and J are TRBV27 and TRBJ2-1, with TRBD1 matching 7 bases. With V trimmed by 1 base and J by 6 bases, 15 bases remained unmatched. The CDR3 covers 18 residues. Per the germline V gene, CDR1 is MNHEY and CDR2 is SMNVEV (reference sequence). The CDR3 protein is CASSLWASAGGLFNEQFF. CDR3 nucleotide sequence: TGTGCCAGCAGTTTATGGGCCTCCGCAGGGGGTTTGTTCAATGAGCAGTTCTTC.